This T cell receptor (beta chain) originates from a study of human versus mouse CDR3 diversity and MHC coevolution. Assay used: immunoSEQ multiplex PCR; TCRdb lists only in-frame clones, some missing. The sample lists 50,000 to 70,000 clones, over 90% occurring once. Germline-derived CDR1 and CDR2 are SGHRS and YFSETQ. This CDR3 is built from 13 residues. V was clipped by 5 bases and J by 1 base, with 9 bases between them. The chain recombines TRBV5-1 with TRBJ2-5; the D is unclear. The receptor's source is a person aged 55 to 70 in good health. Material for sequencing was naive CD4+ T cells from blood. Subset reported: CD45RO-negative CD62L-positive naive CD4 T cells. In nucleotides, the CDR3 is TGCGCCAGCAGATCAGGCCTCCAAGAGACCCAGTACTTC. It yields the protein CASRSGLQETQYF.